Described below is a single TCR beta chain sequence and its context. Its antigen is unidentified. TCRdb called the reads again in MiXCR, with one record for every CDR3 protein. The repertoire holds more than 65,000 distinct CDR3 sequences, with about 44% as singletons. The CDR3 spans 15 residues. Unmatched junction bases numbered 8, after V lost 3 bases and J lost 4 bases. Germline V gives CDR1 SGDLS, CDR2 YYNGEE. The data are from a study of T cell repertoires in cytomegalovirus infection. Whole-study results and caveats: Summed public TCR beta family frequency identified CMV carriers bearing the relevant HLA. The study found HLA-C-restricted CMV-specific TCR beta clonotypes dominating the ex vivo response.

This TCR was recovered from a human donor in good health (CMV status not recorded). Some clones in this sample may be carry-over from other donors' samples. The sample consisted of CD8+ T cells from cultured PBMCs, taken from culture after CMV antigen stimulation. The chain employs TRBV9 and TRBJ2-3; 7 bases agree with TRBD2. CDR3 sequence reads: CASSGSGEAPDTQYF. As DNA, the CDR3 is TGTGCCAGCAGCGGAAGCGGGGAAGCTCCAGATACGCAGTATTTT.